This record covers a single T cell receptor (beta chain). Its antigen is still unknown. The source of the sample is a study of blood T cells in healthy people across ages. As for the study in general: About one barcoded TCR beta cDNA was captured per two T cells.

Points from the study as a whole: Estimates of total diversity, which came from one million sequenced T cells, were considered to be underestimates. Naive CD4+ cell counts and diversity both ran higher in long-lived than in aged donors.

Primers used in a second PCR of about 6 to 11 cycles were a sample-barcoded 5' primer and a J-beta primer mix. TCRdb independently ran MiXCR on the 5' RACE reads; one entry per CDR3 protein. In the table there are some 760,000 distinct CDR3 sequences, approximately 25% of which are singletons. The CDR3 runs to 15 residues. The germline CDR1 and CDR2 sequences are SGHTA and FQGNSA. V shed 5 bases and J shed 2 bases, with 13 bases lying between them. These data are also associated with another study on T cells of mothers and their children.

The sequence was obtained from a boy between 10 and 17 years old in good health. The chain couples TRBV7-2 to TRBJ1-5; D gene uncertain. Sequenced input: blood. The CDR3 DNA is TGTGCCAGCAGCCATCCCAGGAGGGGCAATCAGCCCCAGCATTTT. It yields the protein CASSHPRRGNQPQHF.